These 3 T cell receptor beta chains share one sample of origin, sequenced in a study of control samples from healthy donors and cancer patients. Some clones are missing from TCRdb's copy, which holds only in-frame ones; the method was immunoSEQ multiplex PCR. The sample records approximately 170,000 clones, around 88% being singletons. Sample: blood. All receptors come from a woman in her 30s in good health.

The chain has TRBV19 and TRBJ1-1; D gene uncertain. The germline CDR1 and CDR2 sequences are LNHDA and SQIVND (reference sequence). This CDR3 contains 13 residues. The germline V and J ends were trimmed by 6 bases and 7 bases, with 15 bases remaining between them. The CDR3 coding sequence is TGTGCCAGTAGATTCGAGGCAGCTTATGAAGCTTTCTTT. Residues: CASRFEAAYEAFF.

The rearrangement links TRBV12-3 or TRBV12-4 to TRBJ2-7; no firm D call. The germline V and J ends were trimmed by 3 bases and 5 bases, with 11 bases remaining between them. The CDR3 length is 13 residues. DNA for the CDR3: TGTGCCAGCAGTTTCACCAGACAACACGAGCAGTACTTC. Its translation: CASSFTRQHEQYF.

The J gene is TRBJ2-7, the V gene TRBV28, with D unclear. CDR3 length: 14 amino acids. V lost 3 bases and J lost 0, with 9 bases in between. In germline, CDR1 is MDHEN, CDR2 SYDVKM. The CDR3 DNA sequence: TGTGCCAGCAGTTTGGGCAGGTTCTCCTACGAGCAGTACTTC. Protein product: CASSLGRFSYEQYF.